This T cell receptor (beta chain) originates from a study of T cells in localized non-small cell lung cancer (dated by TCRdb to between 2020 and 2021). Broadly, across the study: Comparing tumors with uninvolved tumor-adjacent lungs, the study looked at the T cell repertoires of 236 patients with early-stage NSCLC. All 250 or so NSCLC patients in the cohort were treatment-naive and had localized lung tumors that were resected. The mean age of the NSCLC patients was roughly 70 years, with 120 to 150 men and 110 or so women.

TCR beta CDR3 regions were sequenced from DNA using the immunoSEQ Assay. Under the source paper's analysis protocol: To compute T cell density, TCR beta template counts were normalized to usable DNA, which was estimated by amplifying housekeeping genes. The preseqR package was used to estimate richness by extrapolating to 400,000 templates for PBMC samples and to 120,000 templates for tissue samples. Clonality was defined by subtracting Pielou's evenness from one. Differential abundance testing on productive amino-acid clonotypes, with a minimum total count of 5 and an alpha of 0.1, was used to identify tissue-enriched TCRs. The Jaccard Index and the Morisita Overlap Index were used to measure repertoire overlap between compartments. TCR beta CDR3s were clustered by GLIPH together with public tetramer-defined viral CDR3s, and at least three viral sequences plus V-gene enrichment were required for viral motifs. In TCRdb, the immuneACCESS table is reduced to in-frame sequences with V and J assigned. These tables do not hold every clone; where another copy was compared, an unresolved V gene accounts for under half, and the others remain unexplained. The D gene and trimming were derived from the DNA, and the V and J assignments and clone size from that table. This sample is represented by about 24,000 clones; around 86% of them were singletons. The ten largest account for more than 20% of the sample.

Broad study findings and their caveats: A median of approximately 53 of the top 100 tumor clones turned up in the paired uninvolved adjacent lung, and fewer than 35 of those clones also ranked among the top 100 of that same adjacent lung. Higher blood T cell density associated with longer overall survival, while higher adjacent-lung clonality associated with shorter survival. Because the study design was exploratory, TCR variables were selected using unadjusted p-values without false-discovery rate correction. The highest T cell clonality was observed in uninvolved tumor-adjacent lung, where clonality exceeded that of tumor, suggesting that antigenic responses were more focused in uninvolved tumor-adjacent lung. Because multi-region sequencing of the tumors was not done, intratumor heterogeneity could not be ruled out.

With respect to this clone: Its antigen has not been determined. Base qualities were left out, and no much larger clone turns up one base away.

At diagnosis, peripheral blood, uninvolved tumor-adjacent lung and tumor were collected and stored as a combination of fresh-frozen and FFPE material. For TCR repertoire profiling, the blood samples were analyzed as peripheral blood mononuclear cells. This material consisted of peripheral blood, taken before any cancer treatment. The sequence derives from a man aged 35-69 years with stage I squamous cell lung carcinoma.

The CDR3 reads CASSSQGSTEAFF. Read as DNA, the sequence is TGCGCCAGCAGCTCCCAGGGGAGCACTGAAGCTTTCTTT. The V gene is TRBV5-1 and the J gene is TRBJ1-1; TRBD1 is a weak D gene call, 6 bases matching. As encoded in the germline V gene, CDR1 is SGHRS while CDR2 is YFSETQ. From the cysteine up to the phenylalanine, the CDR3 has a length of 13 residues. Only CDR3 DNA remains: 39 bases, in frame from the first base. V was cut back by 3 bases and J by 4 bases, leaving a gap of 10 bases between them.